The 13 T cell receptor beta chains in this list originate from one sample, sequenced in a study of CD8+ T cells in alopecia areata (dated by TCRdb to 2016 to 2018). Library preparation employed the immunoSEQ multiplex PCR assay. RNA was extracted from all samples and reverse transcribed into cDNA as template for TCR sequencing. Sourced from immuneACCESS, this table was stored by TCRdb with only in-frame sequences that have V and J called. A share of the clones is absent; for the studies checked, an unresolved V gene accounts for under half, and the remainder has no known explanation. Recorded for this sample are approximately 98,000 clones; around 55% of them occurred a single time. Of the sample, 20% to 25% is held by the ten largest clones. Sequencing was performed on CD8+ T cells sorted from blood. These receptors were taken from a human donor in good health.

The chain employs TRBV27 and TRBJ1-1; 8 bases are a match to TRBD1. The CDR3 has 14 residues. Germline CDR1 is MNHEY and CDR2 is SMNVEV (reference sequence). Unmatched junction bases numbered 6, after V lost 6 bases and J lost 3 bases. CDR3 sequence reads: CASRRDRSYTEAFF. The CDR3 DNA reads TGTGCCAGCAGGCGGGACAGGAGTTACACTGAAGCTTTCTTT.

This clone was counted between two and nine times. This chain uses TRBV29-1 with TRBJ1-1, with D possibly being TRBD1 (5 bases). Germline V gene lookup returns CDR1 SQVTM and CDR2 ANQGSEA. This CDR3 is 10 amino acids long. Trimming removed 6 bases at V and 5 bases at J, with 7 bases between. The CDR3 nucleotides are TGCAGCGTGCAGGGTACTGAAGCTTTCTTT. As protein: CSVQGTEAFF.

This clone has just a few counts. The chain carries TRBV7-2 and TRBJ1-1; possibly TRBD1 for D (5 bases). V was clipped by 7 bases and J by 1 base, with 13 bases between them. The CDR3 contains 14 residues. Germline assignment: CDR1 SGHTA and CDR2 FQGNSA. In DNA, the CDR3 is TGTGCCAGCAAATTTAACGACAGGAACACTGAAGCTTTCTTT. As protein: CASKFNDRNTEAFF.

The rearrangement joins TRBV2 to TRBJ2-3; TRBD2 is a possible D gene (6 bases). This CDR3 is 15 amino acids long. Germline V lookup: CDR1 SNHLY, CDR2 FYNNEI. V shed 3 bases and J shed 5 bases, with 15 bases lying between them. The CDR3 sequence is CASSEPSAGIDTQYF. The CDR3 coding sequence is TGTGCCAGCAGTGAGCCGAGCGCGGGGATAGATACGCAGTATTTT.

CDR3 in DNA: TGTGCCAGCAGCCAGGGATCTGGCAATCAGCCCCAGCATTTT. This codes for CASSQGSGNQPQHF. The chain employs TRBV13 and TRBJ1-5; TRBD1 might be the D (5 bases). The germline V gene encodes CDR1 PRHDT and CDR2 FYEKMQ (reference sequence). The CDR3 is 14 amino acids. The V gene lost 5 bases and the J gene lost 2 bases, with 10 bases spanning the gap.

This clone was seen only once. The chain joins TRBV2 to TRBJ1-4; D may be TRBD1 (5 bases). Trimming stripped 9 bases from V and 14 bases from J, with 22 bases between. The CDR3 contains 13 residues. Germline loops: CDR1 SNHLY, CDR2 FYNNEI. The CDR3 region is CARKEGVQDVLFF. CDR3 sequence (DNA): TGTGCCAGAAAGGAAGGGGTGCAGGACGTGCTGTTTTTT.

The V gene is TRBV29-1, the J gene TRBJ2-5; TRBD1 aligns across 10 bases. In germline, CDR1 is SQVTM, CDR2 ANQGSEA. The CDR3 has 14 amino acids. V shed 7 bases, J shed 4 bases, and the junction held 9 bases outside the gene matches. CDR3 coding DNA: TGCAGCGGGACCCGGGACAGGGGACGAGAGACCCAGTACTTC. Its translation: CSGTRDRGRETQYF.

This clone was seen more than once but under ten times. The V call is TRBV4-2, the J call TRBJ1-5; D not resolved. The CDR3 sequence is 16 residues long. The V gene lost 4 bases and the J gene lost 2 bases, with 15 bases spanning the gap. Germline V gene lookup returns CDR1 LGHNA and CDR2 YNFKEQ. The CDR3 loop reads CASSRYNDWRNQPQHF. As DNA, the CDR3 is TGTGCCAGCAGCCGCTATAACGATTGGCGCAATCAGCCCCAGCATTTT.

CDR3 coding DNA: TGTGCCAGCAGTCCAGACCTCGGTAGAGTCACTGAAGCTTTCTTT. Translated: CASSPDLGRVTEAFF. The V gene is TRBV27, the J gene TRBJ1-1; D unresolved. The CDR3 totals 15 residues. Germline CDR1 reads MNHEY; CDR2 reads SMNVEV (reference sequence). Trimming cost V 5 bases and J 4 bases, with 17 bases left between them.

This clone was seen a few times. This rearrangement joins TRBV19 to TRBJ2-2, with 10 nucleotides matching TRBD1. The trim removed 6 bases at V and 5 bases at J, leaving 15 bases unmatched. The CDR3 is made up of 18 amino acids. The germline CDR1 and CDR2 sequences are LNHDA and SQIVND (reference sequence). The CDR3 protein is CASSLTGGAFGKTGELFF. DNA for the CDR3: TGTGCCAGTAGCTTGACAGGGGGCGCATTTGGGAAAACCGGGGAGCTGTTTTTT.

CDR3 sequence reads: CASSLLGSYRNTEAFF. The CDR3 nucleotides read TGTGCCAGCAGCTTACTGGGCAGCTATCGGAACACTGAAGCTTTCTTT. The chain links TRBV13 to TRBJ1-1; D call uncertain. This CDR3 contains 16 residues. CDR1 and CDR2 from the germline V gene are PRHDT and FYEKMQ (reference sequence). The ends were cut back, 2 bases at V and 1 base at J, with 14 bases in the middle. Using reference TRBV13 and TRBJ1-1 for the parts outside the CDR3, the full variable domain is AAGVIQSPRHLIKEKRETATLKCYPIPRHDTVYWYQQGPGQDPQFLISFYEKMQSDKGSIPDRFSAQQFSDYHSELNMSSLELGDSALYFCASSLLGSYRNTEAFFGQGTRLTVV.

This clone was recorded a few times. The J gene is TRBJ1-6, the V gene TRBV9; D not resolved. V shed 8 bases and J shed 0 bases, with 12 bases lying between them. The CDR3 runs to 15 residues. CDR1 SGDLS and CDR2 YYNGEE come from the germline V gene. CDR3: CASSRESSYNSPLHF. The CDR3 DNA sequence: TGTGCCAGTTCACGAGAGAGCTCCTATAATTCACCCCTCCACTTT.

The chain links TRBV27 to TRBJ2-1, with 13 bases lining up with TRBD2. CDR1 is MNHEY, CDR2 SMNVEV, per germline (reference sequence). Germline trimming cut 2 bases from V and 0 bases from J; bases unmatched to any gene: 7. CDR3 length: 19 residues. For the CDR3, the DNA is TGTGCCAGCAGTTTAATTGGACTAGCGGGGGCCTACTCCTACAATGAGCAGTTCTTC. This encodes CASSLIGLAGAYSYNEQFF.